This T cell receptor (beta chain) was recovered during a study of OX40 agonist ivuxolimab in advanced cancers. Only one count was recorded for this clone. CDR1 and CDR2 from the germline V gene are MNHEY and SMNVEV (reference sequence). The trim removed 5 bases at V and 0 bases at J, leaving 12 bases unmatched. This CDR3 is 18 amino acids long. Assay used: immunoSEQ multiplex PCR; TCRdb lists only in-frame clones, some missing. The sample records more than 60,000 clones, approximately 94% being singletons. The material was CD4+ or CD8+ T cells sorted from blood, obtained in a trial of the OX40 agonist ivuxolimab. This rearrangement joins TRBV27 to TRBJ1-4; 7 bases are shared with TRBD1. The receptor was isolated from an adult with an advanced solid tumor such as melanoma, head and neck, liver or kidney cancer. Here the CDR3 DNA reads TGTGCCAGCAGTCCGACAGGGCTCAATCATCCAACTAATGAAAAACTGTTTTTT. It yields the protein CASSPTGLNHPTNEKLFF.